The rows below give T cell receptor beta chains drawn from one sample of a study of blood T cells in healthy people across ages. TCRdb analysed the 5' RACE reads with MiXCR anew, one entry per CDR3 protein. The table shows around 1,800,000 distinct CDR3 sequences, with 39% occurring only once. Input material: blood. The receptor set was obtained from a human donor in good health. The CDR3 runs from the conserved cysteine through the conserved F or W. A D gene is named only where the DNA matches it firmly.

J | V | D | CDR3
TRBJ1-2 | TRBV5-1 | NA | CASSGTGLDYGHTF
TRBJ2-7 | TRBV7-2 | NA | CASSLAPPPYEQYF
TRBJ2-3 | TRBV20-1 | NA | CSGRGRTSTDTQYF
TRBJ2-5 | TRBV19 | NA | CASSIGVGQSQYF
TRBJ1-1 | TRBV7-2 | NA | CASSSGSGMNTEAFF
TRBJ1-2 | TRBV7-2 | NA | CASSLDSRGYTF
TRBJ2-1 | TRBV3-1 | NA | CASSQDGQGYNEQFF
TRBJ2-7 | TRBV11-2 | TRBD1 | CASSLILGDGTEFSYEQYF
TRBJ1-1 | TRBV6-5 | NA | CASSPMMNTEAFF
TRBJ2-2 | TRBV5-1 | NA | CASTYEVTGELFF
TRBJ2-7 | TRBV20-1 | TRBD1 | CSATLGTGDYEQYF
TRBJ2-5 | TRBV5-1 | TRBD1 | CASSLAYRGDQETQYF
TRBJ2-4 | TRBV20-1 | NA | CSAGHPPTGVRQYF
TRBJ2-7 | TRBV10-3 | NA | CAIAKQATYEQYF
TRBJ2-5 | TRBV14 | TRBD2 | CASSQDQAGGLFETQYF
TRBJ1-2 | TRBV5-1 | NA | CASSLALGRIGYTF
TRBJ1-1 | TRBV5-5 | NA | CASSFTPDRFVEAFF
TRBJ1-4 | TRBV5-1 | NA | CASSFTKKGEKLFF
TRBJ2-5 | TRBV6-7 | NA | CASSYGFQEPYEWQYF
TRBJ2-7 | TRBV30 | NA | CAWSETGDFYEQYF
TRBJ2-3 | TRBV4-1 | NA | CASSQGTVADTQYF
TRBJ1-1 | TRBV25-1 | NA | CASSDYTLGITEAFF
TRBJ2-4 | TRBV11-3 | TRBD2 | CASSERAGENIQYF
TRBJ2-4 | TRBV9 | NA | CAGSAVTQSEQYF
TRBJ1-5 | TRBV24-1 | NA | CATSRHGNNQPQHF
TRBJ2-1 | TRBV7-8 | NA | CASSFLSAGRDEQFF
TRBJ1-1 | TRBV7-9 | NA | CASLDMNTEAFF
TRBJ2-1 | TRBV6-5 | TRBD1 | CASSPGQPLHEQFF
TRBJ2-1 | TRBV4-1 | NA | CASSQVGRSSYNEQFF
TRBJ2-7 | TRBV9 | NA | CASSVAWDASYEQYF
TRBJ1-2 | TRBV20-1 | TRBD1 | CSATTGTGPGYGYTF
TRBJ2-1 | TRBV4-2 | NA | CASSQGLRSYNEQFF
TRBJ1-1 | TRBV6-6 | TRBD1 | CASRRTGGLGTEAFF
TRBJ1-1 | TRBV5-5 | NA | CASSPQGQRGTEAFF
TRBJ2-5 | TRBV29-1 | TRBD1 | CSVQGVGETQYF
TRBJ2-3 | TRBV7-9 | TRBD2 | CASSLSLAGLSDTQYF
TRBJ2-3 | TRBV4-2 | TRBD2 | CASSQELAGVSTDTQYF
TRBJ2-5 | TRBV5-1 | NA | CASSLQSTVQETQYF
TRBJ2-6 | TRBV18 | TRBD1 | CASSPQETRTGFSSGANVLTF
TRBJ1-2 | TRBV7-2 | NA | CASSLEAGYYGYTF
TRBJ2-2 | TRBV11-2 | TRBD1 | CASSSSTPGTGTGELFF